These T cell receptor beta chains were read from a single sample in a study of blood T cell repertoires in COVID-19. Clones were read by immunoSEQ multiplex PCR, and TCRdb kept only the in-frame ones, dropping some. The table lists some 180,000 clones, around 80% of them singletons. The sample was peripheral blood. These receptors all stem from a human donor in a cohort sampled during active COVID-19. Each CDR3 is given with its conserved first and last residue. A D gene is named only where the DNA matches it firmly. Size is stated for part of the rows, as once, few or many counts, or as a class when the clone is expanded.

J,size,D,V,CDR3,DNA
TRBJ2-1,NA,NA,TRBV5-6,CASSLRQGMYNEQFF,TGTGCCAGCAGCCTGAGGCAGGGGATGTACAATGAGCAGTTCTTC
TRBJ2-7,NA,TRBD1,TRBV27,CASSLSGQGAYEQYF,TGTGCCAGCAGTTTATCGGGACAGGGGGCCTACGAGCAGTACTTC
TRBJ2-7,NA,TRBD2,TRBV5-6,CASSLWRGGYEQYF,TGTGCCAGCAGCTTATGGCGGGGGGGCTACGAGCAGTACTTC
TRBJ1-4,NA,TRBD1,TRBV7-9,CASSRDRGSEKLFF,TGTGCCAGCAGCAGGGACAGGGGGAGTGAAAAACTGTTTTTT
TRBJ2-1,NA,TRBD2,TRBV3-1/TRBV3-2,CASSHQLAGGYNEQFF,TGTGCCAGCAGCCACCAGCTAGCGGGGGGGTACAATGAGCAGTTCTTC
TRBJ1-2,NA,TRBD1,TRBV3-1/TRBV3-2,CASSQAPGTGDGYTF,TGTGCCAGCAGCCAAGCTCCCGGGACAGGGGATGGCTACACCTTC
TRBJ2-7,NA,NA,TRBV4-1,CASSQGFRSSSYEQYF,TGCGCCAGCAGCCAAGGGTTCCGGTCGAGCTCCTACGAGCAGTACTTC
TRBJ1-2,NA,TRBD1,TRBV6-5,CASRGQGARGYGYTF,TGTGCCAGCAGGGGACAGGGGGCGAGAGGCTATGGCTACACCTTC
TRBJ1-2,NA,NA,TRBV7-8,CASSLVVPGGGPLQRGYGYTF,TGTGCCAGCAGCTTAGTAGTCCCGGGGGGGGGACCTCTACAACGAGGCTATGGCTACACCTTC
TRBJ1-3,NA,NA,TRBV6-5,CASSTQGRVGNTIYF,TGTGCCAGCAGTACCCAGGGCAGGGTAGGAAACACCATATATTTT
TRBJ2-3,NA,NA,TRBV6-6,CASTPGQGADTQYF,TGTGCCAGCACCCCAGGGCAGGGCGCCGATACGCAGTATTTT
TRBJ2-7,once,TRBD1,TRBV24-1,CATSGQTVSSYEQYF,TGTGCCACCTCGGGACAGACTGTGAGCTCCTACGAGCAGTACTTC
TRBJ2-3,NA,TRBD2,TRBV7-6,CASSPRTSGGTNTQYF,TGTGCCAGCAGCCCCCGGACTAGCGGGGGCACAAATACGCAGTATTTT
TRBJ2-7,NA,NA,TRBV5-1,CASSLAGGGSYEQYF,TGCGCCAGCAGCTTGGCTGGAGGGGGCAGTTACGAGCAGTACTTC
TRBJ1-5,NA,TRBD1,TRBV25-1,CAIPDRAIHQPQHF,TGTGCCATCCCGGACAGGGCAATTCATCAGCCCCAGCATTTT
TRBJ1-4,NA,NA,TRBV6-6,CASNPGQVEEKLFF,TGTGCCAGCAACCCTGGGCAGGTTGAAGAAAAACTGTTTTTT
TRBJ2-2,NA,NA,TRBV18,CASSRYSGGDTGELFF,TGTGCCAGCTCACGTTACTCCGGAGGCGACACCGGGGAGCTGTTTTTT
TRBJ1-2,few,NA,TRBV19,CASSTTRRGGYTF,TGTGCCAGTAGTACCACGAGGAGAGGTGGCTACACCTTC
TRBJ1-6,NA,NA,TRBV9,CASSVGGGVNSPLHF,TGTGCCAGCAGCGTAGGGGGGGGAGTGAATTCACCCCTCCACTTT
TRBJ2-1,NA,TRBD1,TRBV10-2,CASRGQGGSGEQFF,TGCGCCAGCAGGGGACAGGGGGGGTCAGGTGAGCAGTTCTTC
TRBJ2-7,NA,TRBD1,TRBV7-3,CASSRDRGNEQYF,TGTGCCAGCAGCCGAGACAGGGGTAACGAGCAGTACTTC
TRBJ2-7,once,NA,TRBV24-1,CATTPDTSYEQYF,TGTGCCACCACGCCGGACACTTCCTACGAGCAGTACTTC
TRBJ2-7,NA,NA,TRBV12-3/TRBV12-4,CASSLRDSYEQYF,TGTGCCAGCAGTTTGCGGGACTCCTACGAGCAGTACTTC
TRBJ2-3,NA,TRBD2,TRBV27,CASRIAGGTDTQYF,TGTGCCAGCAGAATAGCGGGGGGCACAGATACGCAGTATTTT
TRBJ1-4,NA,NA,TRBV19,CASSITGLNEKLFF,TGTGCCAGTAGTATTACAGGCTTGAATGAAAAACTGTTTTTT
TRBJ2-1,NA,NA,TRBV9,CASSAHQGKDYNEQFF,TGTGCCAGCAGCGCCCACCAGGGGAAGGACTACAATGAGCAGTTCTTC
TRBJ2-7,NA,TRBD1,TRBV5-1,CASSSLTGLNEQYF,TGCGCCAGCAGCTCGCTGACAGGGCTCAACGAGCAGTACTTC
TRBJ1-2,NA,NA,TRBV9,CASSARGRNGYTF,TGTGCCAGCAGCGCCAGGGGTCGCAATGGCTACACCTTC
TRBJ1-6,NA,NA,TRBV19,CASSIFDSFNSPLHF,TGTGCCAGTAGTATCTTCGACAGCTTTAATTCACCCCTCCACTTT
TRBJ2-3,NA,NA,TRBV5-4,CASSPRIGGSTDTQYF,TGTGCCAGCAGCCCAAGGATAGGCGGGAGCACAGATACGCAGTATTTT
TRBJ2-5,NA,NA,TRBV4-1,CASSQNQGREETQYF,TGCGCCAGCAGCCAGAACCAGGGGCGTGAAGAGACCCAGTACTTC
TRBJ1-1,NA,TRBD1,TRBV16,CASTRQGPTEAFF,TGTGCCAGCACTCGACAGGGGCCCACTGAAGCTTTCTTT
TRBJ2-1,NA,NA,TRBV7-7,CASSLDLESTYNEQFF,TGTGCTAGCAGCTTAGATTTGGAGTCGACCTACAATGAGCAGTTCTTC
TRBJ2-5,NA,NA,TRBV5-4,CASSAQRGYQETQYF,TGTGCCAGCAGCGCACAAAGGGGGTACCAAGAGACCCAGTACTTC
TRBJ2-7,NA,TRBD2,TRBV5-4,CASSLGAGGQAYEQYF,TGTGCCAGCAGCCTAGGCGCGGGAGGGCAGGCCTACGAGCAGTACTTC
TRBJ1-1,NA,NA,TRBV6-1,CASSDEGVDTEAFF,TGTGCCAGCAGTGATGAGGGGGTGGACACTGAAGCTTTCTTT
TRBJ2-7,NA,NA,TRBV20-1,CSASTRQDYSYEQYF,TGCAGTGCTAGTACTCGACAGGATTATTCCTACGAGCAGTACTTC
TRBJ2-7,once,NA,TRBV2,CASIKTTGQDEQYF,TGTGCCAGCATTAAAACGACAGGCCAGGACGAGCAGTACTTC
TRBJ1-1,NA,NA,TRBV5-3,CARSLESPRTAAGLTEAFF,TGTGCCAGAAGCTTGGAGTCCCCCCGTACGGCAGCGGGATTGACTGAAGCTTTCTTT
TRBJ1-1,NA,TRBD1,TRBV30,CAWWGTATMNTEAFF,TGTGCCTGGTGGGGGACAGCGACCATGAACACTGAAGCTTTCTTT
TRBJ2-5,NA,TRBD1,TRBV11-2,CASSGVTGEETQYF,TGTGCCAGCAGTGGGGTGACAGGGGAAGAGACCCAGTACTTC
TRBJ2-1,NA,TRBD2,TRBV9,CASSVGLAGDNEQFF,TGTGCCAGCAGCGTGGGACTAGCGGGGGACAATGAGCAGTTCTTC
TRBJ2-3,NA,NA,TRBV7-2,CASSLLTRSDTQYF,TGTGCCAGCAGCTTACTAACTAGATCAGATACGCAGTATTTT
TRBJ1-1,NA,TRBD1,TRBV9,CASSVGWGQGNTEAFF,TGTGCCAGCAGCGTAGGATGGGGACAGGGCAACACTGAAGCTTTCTTT
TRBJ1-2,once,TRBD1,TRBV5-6,CASSPGTGHILGYTF,TGTGCCAGCAGTCCCGGGACAGGGCACATTCTAGGCTACACCTTC
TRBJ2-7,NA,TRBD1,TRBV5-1,CASSLGGQSYEQYF,TGCGCCAGCAGCTTGGGGGGACAGTCCTACGAGCAGTACTTC